The TCR beta chain under discussion was sequenced for a study of T cells in Graves' hyperthyroidism and ophthalmopathy. The overall study: Sampling of peripheral blood happened at initial diagnosis, prior to any treatment.

V was trimmed by 5 bases and J by 0 bases, leaving 17 bases between them. CDR3 length equals 17 residues. Germline V gene data show CDR1 as SNHLY and CDR2 as FYNNEI. The TCR beta CDR3 regions underwent amplification using RNA transcripts as the source. When the TCR CDR3 underwent first-round RT-PCR, the HTBI primer set was used. Using its own MiXCR run on the multiplex PCR reads, TCRdb lists one record per CDR3 protein. This table has 650,000 to 750,000 distinct CDR3 sequences, 12% to 15% appearing once. In this sample, this clonotype turned up a few times. Participants, patients aged 18 to 65, had newly diagnosed hyperthyroidism with a duration under 2 months. Diagnosis relied on clinical symptoms, serum thyroxine and TRAb, thyroid ultrasound and orbital computed tomography.

The J gene is TRBJ2-1, the V gene TRBV2, with TRBD1 as a possible D gene (5 bases). The clonotype was recovered from a woman between 18 and 29 years old with Graves' hyperthyroidism. The sample consisted of blood. In DNA, the CDR3 is TGTGCCAGCAGTTACGGAGACAGCCCGAGCTCCTACAATGAGCAGTTCTTC. Encoded protein: CASSYGDSPSSYNEQFF.